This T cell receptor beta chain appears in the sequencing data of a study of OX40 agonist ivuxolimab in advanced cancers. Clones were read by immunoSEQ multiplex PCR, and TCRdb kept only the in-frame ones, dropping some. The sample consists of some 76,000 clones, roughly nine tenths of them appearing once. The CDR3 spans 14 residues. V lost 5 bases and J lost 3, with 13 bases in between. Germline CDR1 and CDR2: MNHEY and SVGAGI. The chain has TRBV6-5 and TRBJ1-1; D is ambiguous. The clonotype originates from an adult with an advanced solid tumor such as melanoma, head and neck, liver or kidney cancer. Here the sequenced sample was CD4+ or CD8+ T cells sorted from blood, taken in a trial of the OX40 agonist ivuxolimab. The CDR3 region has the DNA TGTGCCAGCAGTGGAGGCGGAGTGCACACTGAAGCTTTCTTT. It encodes CASSGGGVHTEAFF.